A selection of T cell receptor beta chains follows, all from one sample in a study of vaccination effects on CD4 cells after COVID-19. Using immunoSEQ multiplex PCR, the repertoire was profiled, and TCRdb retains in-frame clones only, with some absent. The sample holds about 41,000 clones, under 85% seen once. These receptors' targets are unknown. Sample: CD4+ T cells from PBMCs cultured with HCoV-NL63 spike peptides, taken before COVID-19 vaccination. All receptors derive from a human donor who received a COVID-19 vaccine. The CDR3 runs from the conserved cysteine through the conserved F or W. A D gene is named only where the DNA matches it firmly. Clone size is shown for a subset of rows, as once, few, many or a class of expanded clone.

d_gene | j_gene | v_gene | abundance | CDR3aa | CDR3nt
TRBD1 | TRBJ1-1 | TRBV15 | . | CATSRGTGTGWNTEAFF | TGTGCCACCAGCAGAGGGACCGGGACAGGGTGGAACACTGAAGCTTTCTTT
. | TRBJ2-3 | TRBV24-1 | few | CATSGSTRTDTQYF | TGTGCCACCAGTGGTTCCACCCGCACAGATACGCAGTATTTT
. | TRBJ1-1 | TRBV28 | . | CASSQGKATEAFF | TGTGCCAGCAGTCAGGGTAAGGCGACTGAAGCTTTCTTT
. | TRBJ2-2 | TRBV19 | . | CASSIPPQGGNTGELFF | TGTGCCAGTAGTATCCCTCCCCAGGGGGGGAACACCGGGGAGCTGTTTTTT
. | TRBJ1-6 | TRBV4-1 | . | CASSREGDSPLHF | TGCGCCAGCAGCCGAGAGGGAGATTCACCCCTCCACTTT
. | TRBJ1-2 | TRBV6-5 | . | CASSYSSQDIYGYTF | TGTGCCAGCAGTTACTCTTCACAGGATATCTATGGCTACACCTTC
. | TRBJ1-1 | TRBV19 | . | CASSNRVEAFF | TGTGCCAGTAGCAACAGGGTTGAAGCTTTCTTT
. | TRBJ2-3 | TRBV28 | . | CASSRQGEASGGDTDTQYF | TGTGCCAGCAGTCGACAGGGGGAGGCTAGCGGGGGAGACACAGATACGCAGTATTTT
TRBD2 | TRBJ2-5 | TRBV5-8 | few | CASPGRPGGPPTQETQYF | TGTGCCAGCCCTGGCCGGCCGGGGGGTCCACCAACTCAAGAGACCCAGTACTTC
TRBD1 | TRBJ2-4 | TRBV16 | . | CASSLDRDGRNIQYF | TGTGCCAGCAGTCTCGACAGGGATGGTAGAAACATTCAGTACTTC
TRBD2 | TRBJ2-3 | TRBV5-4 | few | CASSPDLAGSTDTQYF | TGTGCCAGCAGCCCCGATCTAGCGGGGAGCACAGATACGCAGTATTTT
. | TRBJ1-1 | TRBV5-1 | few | CASSLYGRTWGDTEAFF | TGCGCCAGCAGCTTGTACGGCAGGACATGGGGGGACACTGAAGCTTTCTTT
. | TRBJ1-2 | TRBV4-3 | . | CASSQEFGYGYTF | TGCGCCAGCAGCCAAGAATTTGGGTATGGCTACACCTTC
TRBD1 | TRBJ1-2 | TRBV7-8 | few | CASSPGGDYGYTF | TGTGCCAGCAGCCCAGGGGGCGACTATGGCTACACCTTC
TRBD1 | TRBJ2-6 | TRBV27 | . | CASSSGQGAGANVLTF | TGTGCCAGCTCCTCGGGACAGGGGGCTGGGGCCAACGTCCTGACTTTC
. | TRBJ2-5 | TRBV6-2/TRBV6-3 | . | CASSYSTMKETQYF | TGTGCCAGCAGTTACTCGACGATGAAAGAGACCCAGTACTTC
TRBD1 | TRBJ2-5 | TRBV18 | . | CASSPNRGRGETQYF | TGTGCCAGCTCACCCAACAGGGGGCGCGGAGAGACCCAGTACTTC
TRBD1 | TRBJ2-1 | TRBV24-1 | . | CATSQAGTGGEQFF | TGTGCCACCAGTCAAGCCGGGACAGGGGGTGAGCAGTTCTTC
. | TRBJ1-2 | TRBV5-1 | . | CASSLLLGHYGYTF | TGCGCCAGCAGCTTGTTACTGGGGCACTATGGCTACACCTTC
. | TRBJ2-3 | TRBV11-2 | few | CASSSNPGLARDTQYF | TGTGCCAGCAGCTCGAACCCGGGACTGGCAAGGGATACGCAGTATTTT
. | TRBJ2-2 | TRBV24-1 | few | CATSDLGSGLEELFF | TGTGCCACCAGTGATTTAGGGTCAGGGCTCGAGGAGCTGTTTTTT
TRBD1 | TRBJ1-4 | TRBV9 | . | CASSVDRVFGEKLFF | TGTGCCAGCAGCGTGGACAGGGTGTTCGGGGAAAAACTGTTTTTT
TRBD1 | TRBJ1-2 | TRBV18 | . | CASSRTRDRGLYGYTF | TGTGCCAGCTCACGGACTAGGGACAGGGGACTCTATGGCTACACCTTC
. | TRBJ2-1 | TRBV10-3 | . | CASTPNEVNEQFF | TGTGCCTCCACGCCCAATGAGGTCAATGAGCAGTTCTTC
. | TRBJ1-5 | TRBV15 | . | CATSNDRVLGPQHF | TGTGCCACCTCCAACGACCGGGTCCTAGGACCCCAGCATTTT
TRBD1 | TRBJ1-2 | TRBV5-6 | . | CASSTGQLYGYTF | TGTGCCAGCAGCACGGGACAGCTATATGGCTACACCTTC
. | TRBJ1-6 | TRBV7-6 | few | CASSLGPRGSAPLHF | TGTGCCAGCAGCTTAGGTCCTAGGGGGTCGGCACCCCTCCACTTT
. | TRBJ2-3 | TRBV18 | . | CASSPRTGTDTQYF | TGTGCCAGCTCACCACGGACGGGCACAGATACGCAGTATTTT
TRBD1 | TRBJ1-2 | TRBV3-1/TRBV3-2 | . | CASSKGAGIYGYTF | TGTGCCAGCAGCAAGGGGGCAGGGATCTATGGCTACACCTTC
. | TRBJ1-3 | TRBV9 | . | CASSVSTLGADSGNTIYF | TGTGCCAGCAGCGTATCAACCCTTGGGGCCGATTCTGGAAACACCATATATTTT
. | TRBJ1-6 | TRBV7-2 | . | CASSSDSPLHF | TGTGCCAGCAGCTCAGATTCACCCCTCCACTTT
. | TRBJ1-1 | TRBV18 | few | CASSPRGENTEAFF | TGTGCCAGCTCACCGCGGGGAGAGAACACTGAAGCTTTCTTT
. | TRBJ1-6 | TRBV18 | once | CASSQPQGSYNSPLHF | TGTGCCAGCTCACAGCCCCAGGGCTCCTATAATTCACCCCTCCACTTT
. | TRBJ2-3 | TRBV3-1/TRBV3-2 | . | CASRVSASTDTQYF | TGTGCCAGCAGAGTTAGTGCTAGCACAGATACGCAGTATTTT
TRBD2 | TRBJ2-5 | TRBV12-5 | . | CASGLAVAGTETQYF | TGTGCTAGTGGTTTGGCCGTAGCGGGTACAGAGACCCAGTACTTC
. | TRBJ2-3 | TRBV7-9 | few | CASSPRTDTQYF | TGTGCCAGCAGCCCTCGGACAGATACGCAGTATTTT
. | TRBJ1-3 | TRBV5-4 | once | CASSGHRDSGNTIYF | TGTGCCAGCAGCGGACACAGGGACTCTGGAAACACCATATATTTT
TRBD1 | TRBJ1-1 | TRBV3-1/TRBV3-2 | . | CASSHGTVEAFF | TGTGCCAGCAGCCATGGGACAGTAGAAGCTTTCTTT
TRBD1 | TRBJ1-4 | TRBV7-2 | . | CASSSDRGVTNEKLFF | TGTGCCAGCAGTTCGGACAGGGGCGTGACTAATGAAAAACTGTTTTTT
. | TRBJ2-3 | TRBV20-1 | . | CSAPTRDTQYF | TGCAGTGCGCCTACGAGGGATACGCAGTATTTT